The 3 T cell receptor beta chains given below trace back to one sample, sequenced in a study of shared T cell receptors in the human thymus. This table comes from immunoSEQ multiplex PCR, and its TCRdb copy is limited to in-frame clones, with some not included. Among 600,000 or so clones, around 87% were seen once, and the ten largest hold roughly 0.0089%. These sequences were also reported in another study, on human thymus T cells.

Sequencing was done on a sample of thymocytes. The receptors derive from a boy in the first two years of life with a congenital heart defect.

This clone occurred a few times. The V gene is TRBV7-9, the J gene TRBJ2-4; no firm D call. The CDR3 length is 15 residues. Trimming took 5 bases from V and 0 from J, leaving 11 bases between them. Germline CDR1 and CDR2: SEHNR and FQNEAQ (reference sequence). The CDR3 coding sequence is TGTGCCAGCAGCCAGAACAACCAAGCCAAAAACATTCAGTACTTC. This codes for CASSQNNQAKNIQYF.

The chain combines TRBV14 with TRBJ2-1; D remains ambiguous. The CDR3 is 14 amino acids. Germline V gene lookup returns CDR1 SGHDN and CDR2 FVKESK. V was clipped by 4 bases and J by 3 bases, with 10 bases between them. The CDR3 spells CASSPSPYYNEQFF. The CDR3, as DNA: TGTGCCAGCAGCCCTTCCCCGTACTACAATGAGCAGTTCTTC.

In its sample, this clone was seen once. This sequence joins TRBV4-3 and TRBJ2-7, with D possibly TRBD1 on 6 matching bases. Deletions cut 6 bases from V and 3 bases from J, with 24 bases between. Germline-derived CDR1 and CDR2 are LGHNA and YSLEER. CDR3 size: 17 residues. Here the CDR3 reads CASSYAARDTANYEQYF. Here the CDR3 DNA reads TGCGCCAGCAGTTACGCGGCCCGGGACACGGCGAACTACGAGCAGTACTTC.